Following are 25 T cell receptor beta chains from one sample sequenced in a study of PD-L1 blockade in urothelial cancer. Time point meaning: pretreatment peripheral blood. Clones were read by immunoSEQ multiplex PCR, and TCRdb kept only the in-frame ones, dropping some. The repertoire includes roughly 63,000 clones, about four fifths of them detected once, and 3% to 4% sits in the top ten. The source material was PBMCs, sampled around atezolizumab (anti-PD-L1) treatment. All receptors derive from a man between 65 and 85 years old with urothelial cancer.

The chain combines TRBV2 with TRBJ2-6; D unresolved. In germline, CDR1 is SNHLY, CDR2 FYNNEI. The CDR3 is 15 amino acids. Trimming removed 4 bases at V and 4 bases at J, with 11 bases between. CDR3 in DNA: TGTGCCAGCAGTGGGGCTGGGTCCGGGGCCAACGTCCTGACTTTC. Its translation: CASSGAGSGANVLTF.

This chain links TRBV6-1 with TRBJ1-1; D not resolved. V was pared by 8 bases and J by 10 bases, with 17 bases between. CDR1 and CDR2 (germline): MNHNS, SASEGT. The CDR3 sequence is 12 residues long. In nucleotides, the CDR3 is TGTGCCAGCGATCAAGGGAGGAAACGAGCTTTCTTT. Encoded protein: CASDQGRKRAFF.

This clone was found a few times. The chain employs TRBV6-1 and TRBJ2-1, with no clear D. The germline V and J ends were trimmed by 3 bases and 3 bases, with 12 bases remaining between them. The CDR3 contains 15 residues. CDR1 and CDR2 (germline): MNHNS, SASEGT. In nucleotides, the CDR3 is TGTGCCAGCAGTGAGGGCAGAGCCTACTACAATGAGCAGTTCTTC. This codes for CASSEGRAYYNEQFF.

The chain joins TRBV25-1 to TRBJ2-7, with D possibly being TRBD1 (7 bases). Between the trimmed V and J ends, which lost 2 bases and 5 bases, there was a span of 19 bases. There are 16 residues in the CDR3. The V gene's germline CDR1 is MGHDK and CDR2 SYGVNS. CDR3 sequence: CASSELSGGGGNEQYF. DNA for the CDR3: TGTGCCAGCAGTGAACTCTCAGGAGGAGGGGGCAACGAGCAGTACTTC.

The chain joins TRBV2 to TRBJ2-3; 8 nucleotides agree with TRBD2. The CDR3 sequence is 13 residues long. The J segment lost 5 bases and the V segment lost 8 bases, leaving 6 bases of the junction unmatched. Germline V CDR1 and CDR2: SNHLY, FYNNEI. The DNA of the CDR3 is TGTGCCAGCGGGTGGCGGGAGGTAGATACGCAGTATTTT. Protein sequence: CASGWREVDTQYF. Supplemented by reference TRBV2 and TRBJ2-3, the full variable domain reads EPEVTQTPSHQVTQMGQEVILRCVPISNHLYFYWYRQILGQKVEFLVSFYNNEISEKSEIFDDQFSVERPDGSNFTLKIRSTKLEDSAMYFCASGWREVDTQYFGPGTRLTVL.

This sequence joins TRBV27 and TRBJ1-5, with TRBD1 as a possible D gene (6 bases). The germline V gene encodes CDR1 MNHEY and CDR2 SMNVEV (reference sequence). This CDR3 is 13 amino acids long. V dropped 5 bases and J dropped 8 bases, with 13 bases sitting between them. The CDR3 DNA is TGTGCCAGCAGTCGGGGGGCCCAGGAGCCCCAGCATTTT. Translated: CASSRGAQEPQHF.

The chain combines TRBV2 with TRBJ1-1, with 9 bases lining up with TRBD1. J was trimmed by 1 base and V by 9 bases; bases with no gene match: 9. The CDR3 length is 15 residues. Germline V lookup: CDR1 SNHLY, CDR2 FYNNEI. CDR3 nucleotides: TGTGCCAGTGGGACAGGGCGGGGGGAGAACACTGAAGCTTTCTTT. Protein product: CASGTGRGENTEAFF.

This chain connects TRBV18 to TRBJ1-5, with D unresolved. The CDR3 has 15 amino acids. Germline CDR1 and CDR2: KGHSH and LQKENI. The ends were cut back, 2 bases at V and 4 bases at J, with 12 bases in the middle. The CDR3 sequence: CASSPAGIGNQPQHF. The CDR3 region has the DNA TGTGCCAGCTCACCAGCGGGGATAGGGAATCAGCCCCAGCATTTT.

The rearrangement joins TRBV18 to TRBJ2-7, with D possibly TRBD1 on 7 matching bases. The ends were cut back, 3 bases at V and 5 bases at J, with 20 bases in the middle. The CDR3 spans 16 residues. Germline-derived CDR1 and CDR2 are KGHSH and LQKENI. The CDR3 sequence is CASSPAPNRGGHEQYF. The CDR3 DNA sequence: TGTGCCAGCTCACCGGCCCCCAACAGGGGAGGACACGAGCAGTACTTC.

This clone was observed a handful of times. CDR3 in amino acids: CASQHRDRGYGYTF. Written as DNA, the CDR3 is TGTGCCAGCCAACACCGGGACAGGGGATATGGCTACACCTTC. V usage is TRBV2 and J usage is TRBJ1-2, with 10 positions matching TRBD1. Looked up from germline, CDR1 is SNHLY and CDR2 is FYNNEI. CDR3 length: 14 amino acids. J gave up 5 bases and V 8 bases, and 8 bases lay outside the gene matches.

This clone has only a few counts. The V call is TRBV28, the J call TRBJ1-2; D might be TRBD1 (5 bases). Germline values: CDR1 MDHEN, CDR2 SYDVKM. The V gene lost 8 bases and the J gene lost 4 bases, with 20 bases spanning the gap. There are 15 residues in the CDR3. The CDR3 region has the DNA TGTGCCAGCGGGGAAGGGGCCCTCCGAGGCTATGGCTACACCTTC. Translation gives CASGEGALRGYGYTF.

The chain recombines TRBV10-3 with TRBJ1-4, with D tentatively TRBD1 (5 bases). The CDR3 covers 15 residues. CDR1 is ENHRY and CDR2 is SYGVKD in the germline V gene. V shed 2 bases and J shed 5 bases, with 12 bases lying between them. The chain's CDR3 is CAISEGAGRNEKLFF. The CDR3 coding sequence is TGTGCCATCAGTGAGGGGGCAGGAAGAAATGAAAAACTGTTTTTT.

The CDR3 here is CASSQTGTSGHNEQFF. CDR3 DNA: TGTGCCAGCTCACAAACCGGGACTAGCGGTCACAATGAGCAGTTCTTC. V is TRBV18 and J is TRBJ2-1, with 11 bases identical to TRBD2. The CDR3 runs 16 residues. Trimming removed 4 bases from V and 5 bases from J; junction bases left unmatched: 7. Looked up from germline, CDR1 is KGHSH and CDR2 is LQKENI. The whole variable domain, remainder taken from reference TRBV18 and TRBJ2-1, is NAGVMQNPRHLVRRRGQEARLRCSPMKGHSHVYWYRQLPEEGLKFMVYLQKENIIDESGMPKERFSAEFPKEGPSILRIQQVVRGDSAAYFCASSQTGTSGHNEQFFGPGTRLTVL.

The chain carries TRBV5-1 and TRBJ2-1; 7 nucleotides match TRBD2. With 1 base clipped from V and 8 bases from J, the junction kept 9 bases outside the gene matches. This CDR3 comprises 15 residues. Germline V gene data show CDR1 as SGHRS and CDR2 as YFSETQ. CDR3 nucleotides: TGCGCCAGCAGCTTGAATGGCGGGGGTCAGGATGAGCAGTTCTTC. It encodes CASSLNGGGQDEQFF.

The V call is TRBV4-2, the J call TRBJ1-1; D is possibly TRBD1 (6 bases). The germline V gene encodes CDR1 LGHNA and CDR2 YNFKEQ. This CDR3 is 16 amino acids long. V was cut by 4 bases and J by 0 bases, with 15 bases left in between. CDR3 in amino acids: CASSPNPDRLNTEAFF. CDR3 DNA: TGTGCCAGCAGCCCGAACCCCGACAGGCTGAACACTGAAGCTTTCTTT.

The chain has TRBV27 and TRBJ1-5; 9 bases are shared with TRBD1. The CDR3 loop spans 13 amino acids. Germline V gene lookup returns CDR1 MNHEY and CDR2 SMNVEV (reference sequence). V lost 6 bases and J lost 6; bases outside the gene matches: 3. The chain's CDR3 is CASSADRGQPQHF. In DNA form, the CDR3 reads TGTGCCAGCAGCGCGGACAGGGGTCAGCCCCAGCATTTT.

This chain uses TRBV28 with TRBJ2-7; 14 positions agree with TRBD2. The CDR3 loop spans 14 amino acids. V shed 3 bases, J shed 8 bases, and the junction held 3 bases outside the gene matches. The germline CDR1 and CDR2 sequences are MDHEN and SYDVKM. CDR3 loop: CASSLGLAGVKQYF. The CDR3 DNA reads as TGTGCCAGCAGTTTGGGACTAGCGGGAGTCAAGCAGTACTTC.

This clone was observed a single time. The gene calls are TRBV4-1 and TRBJ2-1, with 10 bases aligning to TRBD2. From germline, CDR1 is MGHRA and CDR2 YSYEKL. The CDR3 extends over 15 amino acids. The V gene end was trimmed by 1 base and the J gene end by 5 bases; junction bases not matched to a gene: 2. CDR3 sequence: CASSQGSGRDNEQFF. The CDR3 DNA is TGCGCCAGCAGCCAAGGGAGCGGGAGGGACAATGAGCAGTTCTTC.

The chain joins TRBV4-1 to TRBJ2-7; 7 nucleotides align to TRBD1. This CDR3 is built from 15 residues. V shed 5 bases, J shed 6 bases, and the junction held 13 bases outside the gene matches. The germline gives CDR1 MGHRA, CDR2 YSYEKL. CDR3 bases: TGCGCCAGCAGCACAGGGGTGGGGGCCCTGGCCGAGCAGTACTTC. Residues: CASSTGVGALAEQYF.

This clone was recorded a few times. This CDR3 is CASSPGTGGSQPQHF. DNA of the CDR3: TGTGCCAGCAGCCCGGGGACAGGGGGATCTCAGCCCCAGCATTTT. V and J are TRBV5-5 and TRBJ1-5; 11 bases fit TRBD1. CDR1 is SGHKS and CDR2 is YYEKEE in the germline V gene (reference sequence). Trimming removed 4 bases from V and 6 bases from J; junction bases left unmatched: 6. The CDR3 covers 15 residues.

This rearrangement joins TRBV5-4 to TRBJ2-1; 8 nucleotides align to TRBD1. Germline values: CDR1 SGHNT, CDR2 YYREEE (reference sequence). The V gene end was trimmed by 5 bases and the J gene end by 7 bases; junction bases not matched to a gene: 8. This CDR3 comprises 14 residues. CDR3 amino acids: CASRFGQGGNEQFF. The CDR3 DNA reads TGTGCCAGCAGGTTCGGACAGGGTGGAAATGAGCAGTTCTTC.

This chain links TRBV7-3 with TRBJ2-5, with a tentative D call TRBD1 (6 bases). The CDR3 is made up of 15 amino acids. Germline CDR1 is SGHTA and CDR2 is FQGTGA. Trimming left V 5 bases short and J 5 bases short, with 18 bases between. CDR3 coding DNA: TGTGCCAGCAGCCAACAGGGTGGGGGCCAGGAGACCCAGTACTTC. It specifies CASSQQGGGQETQYF.

This clone is a singleton in its sample. The chain uses TRBV1 and TRBJ2-1; the table's D call, TRBD2, was not checked against the DNA. TRBV1 is a pseudogene locus. This CDR3 has 16 amino acids. The CDR3 region has the DNA TGCACCAGCAGCCAATTAGCGGGATTAGCCTCCAATGAGCAGTTCTTC. Protein: CTSSQLAGLASNEQFF.

The chain links TRBV18 to TRBJ1-3, with D possibly being TRBD1 (5 bases). Germline CDR1 KGHSH, CDR2 LQKENI. This CDR3 spans 16 amino acids. V shed 2 bases and J shed 0 bases, with 11 bases lying between them. CDR3 residues: CASSPRWGDSGNTIYF. The CDR3, as DNA: TGTGCCAGCTCACCAAGGTGGGGGGACTCTGGAAACACCATATATTTT.

The genes are TRBV9 and TRBJ2-2; TRBD1 matches 8 bases. CDR1 and CDR2 from the germline V gene are SGDLS and YYNGEE. The CDR3 runs to 15 residues. The V segment lost 3 bases and the J segment 0 bases; nucleotides outside the gene matches: 1. The CDR3 here is CASSEQGANTGELFF. The CDR3 bases are TGTGCCAGCAGCGAACAGGGGGCGAACACCGGGGAGCTGTTTTTT.